What follows is one T cell receptor beta chain and its context. Its antigen is as yet unknown. Sequencing was performed with immunoSEQ multiplex PCR; in TCRdb, only in-frame clones are kept and a portion is missing. The sample includes 10,000 or so clones, 80% to 95% of them seen just once. This sample is part of a study of graft-versus-host responses after intestinal transplantation. Study-wide background: Each recipient received anti-thymocyte globulin induction, then tacrolimus and steroids for 3 to 4 years. Study-level findings and limits: Clonal ratios of graft-versus-host to host-versus-graft in allografts were high for patients exhibiting graft-donor T cell macrochimerism. Among circulating GvH clones, peak levels were associated with early post-transplant declines in HvG clones. GvH clones surfaced in recipient marrow, some emerging earlier in ileum or blood.

In germline, CDR1 is SGHNT, CDR2 YYREEE (reference sequence). The CDR3 is made up of 15 amino acids. Trimming took off 0 bases at V and 0 bases at J, with 9 bases between the two ends. The clonotype was recovered from a human patient who received an intestinal transplant, so some T cells may come from the graft donor. The material was PBMCs, obtained approximately 42 days after intestinal transplantation. The rearrangement joins TRBV5-4 to TRBJ1-1, with D unclear. The CDR3 protein is CASSLGGYMNTEAFF. CDR3 DNA sequence: TGTGCCAGCAGCTTGGGCGGATACATGAACACTGAAGCTTTCTTT.